This T cell receptor (beta chain) was captured in a study of graft-versus-host responses after intestinal transplantation. Overall study context: All recipients were given anti-thymocyte globulin induction, and tacrolimus and steroids were then administered for roughly 3 years.

Germline assignment: CDR1 LNHDA and CDR2 SQIVND (reference sequence). The V segment lost 5 bases and the J segment 2 bases; nucleotides outside the gene matches: 13. The CDR3 totals 17 residues. Study outcomes and limitations: The presence of high graft-versus-host to host-versus-graft clonal ratios in allografts characterized patients with graft-donor T cell macrochimerism. The recipient marrow held GvH clones, and some of them showed up first in ileum or blood.

Comment on this clone: What it recognizes is unknown.

Sequencing used immunoSEQ multiplex PCR; TCRdb keeps in-frame clones, though not all of them. Among roughly 80,000 clones, more than 75% were seen once, and the ten largest hold around 8%. This specimen was unstimulated CD8+ T cells sorted from spleen or lymph node cells, taken before transplant. The chain joins TRBV19 to TRBJ2-3, with TRBD1 matching 7 bases. The source is a human donor who was the organ donor for an intestinal transplant. For the CDR3, the DNA is TGTGCCAGTAGTGCGACAAACAGGGGTTACAACACAGATACGCAGTATTTT. Its translation: CASSATNRGYNTDTQYF. The entire variable domain, with the rest obtained from reference TRBV19 and TRBJ2-3, is as follows: DGGITQSPKYLFRKEGQNVTLSCEQNLNHDAMYWYRQDPGQGLRLIYYSQIVNDFQKGDIAEGYSVSREKKESFPLTVTSAQKNPTAFYLCASSATNRGYNTDTQYFGPGTRLTVL.